A selection of T cell receptor beta chains follows, all from one sample in a study of vaccination and CD4 T cells after COVID-19. Antigen specificity for these receptors is unknown. One entry per CDR3 protein, called by TCRdb with MiXCR from the PCR reads. The data show more than 25,000 distinct CDR3 sequences, with roughly 38% seen just once and 3% to 4% held by the top ten. This specimen was CD4+ T cells from blood, cultured in vitro, taken about 7 months after SARS-CoV-2 vaccination. The source is a human donor who had recovered from COVID-19. CDR3s include the opening cysteine and the closing phenylalanine or tryptophan. Fields, in order: clone size, J gene, V gene, CDR3 length, D gene, CDR3 DNA, CDR3 protein. D genes are given only for firm matches. The size field is filled for only some rows; it gives once, few, many or a size class.

abundance: few; j_gene: TRBJ2-1; v_gene: TRBV7-2; len: 14; d_gene: -; CDR3nt: TGTGCCAGCAGCTTACGATCGTTTGACAATGAGCAGTTCTTC; CDR3aa: CASSLRSFDNEQFF
abundance: -; j_gene: TRBJ1-1; v_gene: TRBV7-9; len: 13; d_gene: -; CDR3nt: TGTGCCAGCGTCGGGCAGGGAAACACTGAAGCTTTCTTT; CDR3aa: CASVGQGNTEAFF
abundance: few; j_gene: TRBJ2-6; v_gene: TRBV10-1; len: 16; d_gene: -; CDR3nt: TGCGCCAGCAGGAGACATCGGTCCTCTGGGGCCAACGTCCTGACTTTC; CDR3aa: CASRRHRSSGANVLTF
abundance: few; j_gene: TRBJ2-3; v_gene: TRBV6-1; len: 14; d_gene: -; CDR3nt: TGTGCCAGCAGACGCGTAGGGGGGACAGATACGCAGTATTTT; CDR3aa: CASRRVGGTDTQYF
abundance: once; j_gene: TRBJ1-6; v_gene: TRBV7-6; len: 14; d_gene: -; CDR3nt: TGTGCCAGCAAGGCCGGGCCGGGGGATTCACCCCTCCACTTT; CDR3aa: CASKAGPGDSPLHF
abundance: few; j_gene: TRBJ2-5; v_gene: TRBV6-5; len: 19; d_gene: -; CDR3nt: TGTGCCAGCAGTTACTCGAAGTGGCAGGGTGGACAATCACAAGAGACCCAGTACTTC; CDR3aa: CASSYSKWQGGQSQETQYF
abundance: -; j_gene: TRBJ2-1; v_gene: TRBV7-3; len: 13; d_gene: -; CDR3nt: TGTGCCAGCAGCCTCTCAACGGCAAATGAGCAGTTCTTC; CDR3aa: CASSLSTANEQFF
abundance: few; j_gene: TRBJ2-5; v_gene: TRBV6-1; len: 14; d_gene: TRBD2; CDR3nt: TGTGCCAGCAGTAAACGACTAGCGGGAGAGACCCAGTACTTC; CDR3aa: CASSKRLAGETQYF
abundance: -; j_gene: TRBJ1-2; v_gene: TRBV28; len: 13; d_gene: -; CDR3nt: TGTGCCAGCAGTTCAGGGACATTCTATGGCTACACCTTC; CDR3aa: CASSSGTFYGYTF
abundance: -; j_gene: TRBJ1-1; v_gene: TRBV20-1; len: 15; d_gene: -; CDR3nt: TGCAGTGCTAGACCTCTTGACAGACTGAACACTGAAGCTTTCTTT; CDR3aa: CSARPLDRLNTEAFF
abundance: -; j_gene: TRBJ2-5; v_gene: TRBV2; len: 16; d_gene: -; CDR3nt: TGTGCCAGCAGTAAGAAAGGTCTACTGGCAGGAGAGACCCAGTACTTC; CDR3aa: CASSKKGLLAGETQYF
abundance: few; j_gene: TRBJ2-1; v_gene: TRBV6-2/TRBV6-3; len: 14; d_gene: -; CDR3nt: TGTGCCAGCAGTACCCCGACTAGTAAGATTGAGCAGTTCTTC; CDR3aa: CASSTPTSKIEQFF
abundance: -; j_gene: TRBJ2-1; v_gene: TRBV24-1; len: 16; d_gene: -; CDR3nt: TGTGCCACCAGTGATTTGCTGCCGAGCTCCTACAATGAGCAGTTCTTC; CDR3aa: CATSDLLPSSYNEQFF
abundance: -; j_gene: TRBJ2-1; v_gene: TRBV24-1; len: 14; d_gene: -; CDR3nt: TGTGCCACCAGTGACCCAACAGGGTCCGATGAGCAGTTCTTC; CDR3aa: CATSDPTGSDEQFF
abundance: medium-sized; j_gene: TRBJ1-1; v_gene: TRBV7-9; len: 13; d_gene: -; CDR3nt: TGTGCCAGCAGCCCCAGTGCCGTGACTGAAGCTTTCTTT; CDR3aa: CASSPSAVTEAFF
abundance: -; j_gene: TRBJ2-6; v_gene: TRBV25-1; len: 17; d_gene: -; CDR3nt: TGTGCCAGCAGTGACCAACGGGGGACAGCTGGGGCCAACGTCCTGACTTTC; CDR3aa: CASSDQRGTAGANVLTF
abundance: -; j_gene: TRBJ1-3; v_gene: TRBV6-2/TRBV6-3; len: 14; d_gene: TRBD1; CDR3nt: TGTGCCAGCAAACGGGACAGTTCTGGAAACACCATATATTTT; CDR3aa: CASKRDSSGNTIYF
abundance: few; j_gene: TRBJ2-7; v_gene: TRBV19; len: 14; d_gene: -; CDR3nt: TGTGCCAGTAGTAGGGGAACTAGTCTCTACGAGCAGTACTTC; CDR3aa: CASSRGTSLYEQYF
abundance: -; j_gene: TRBJ2-7; v_gene: TRBV5-5; len: 13; d_gene: -; CDR3nt: TGTGCCAGCAGCTTTGCGAGCTCCTACGAGCAGTACTTC; CDR3aa: CASSFASSYEQYF
abundance: -; j_gene: TRBJ2-5; v_gene: TRBV12-3/TRBV12-4; len: 15; d_gene: -; CDR3nt: TGTGCCAGCAGTTTGAGAGGGAGGTACTCGGAGACCCAGTACTTC; CDR3aa: CASSLRGRYSETQYF
abundance: -; j_gene: TRBJ2-2; v_gene: TRBV7-9; len: 13; d_gene: -; CDR3nt: TGTGCCAGCAGCTACCAGGCGGCCGGGGAGCTGTTTTTT; CDR3aa: CASSYQAAGELFF
abundance: -; j_gene: TRBJ2-4; v_gene: TRBV6-2/TRBV6-3; len: 14; d_gene: -; CDR3nt: TGTGCCAGCAGCCGAGCTAGCGATGGAAACATTCAGTACTTC; CDR3aa: CASSRASDGNIQYF
abundance: -; j_gene: TRBJ1-1; v_gene: TRBV7-9; len: 13; d_gene: -; CDR3nt: TGTGCCAGCAGACCTCAGGGGAACACTGAAGCTTTCTTT; CDR3aa: CASRPQGNTEAFF
abundance: -; j_gene: TRBJ1-2; v_gene: TRBV6-1; len: 14; d_gene: -; CDR3nt: TGTGCCAGCGGCCTCGACAGGTCCCCCTATGGCTACACCTTC; CDR3aa: CASGLDRSPYGYTF
abundance: few; j_gene: TRBJ2-1; v_gene: TRBV20-1; len: 13; d_gene: TRBD2; CDR3nt: TGCAGTGCTAGGGGACTAGCCTACAATGAGCAGTTCTTC; CDR3aa: CSARGLAYNEQFF
abundance: -; j_gene: TRBJ2-7; v_gene: TRBV5-4; len: 15; d_gene: TRBD1; CDR3nt: TGTGCCAGCAGTCGGACAGGGGACAACTCCTACGAGCAGTACTTC; CDR3aa: CASSRTGDNSYEQYF
abundance: -; j_gene: TRBJ1-2; v_gene: TRBV7-6; len: 16; d_gene: -; CDR3nt: TGTGCCAGCAGCTTGAATCCGGGACGGGGGGACTATGGCTACACCTTC; CDR3aa: CASSLNPGRGDYGYTF
abundance: -; j_gene: TRBJ1-2; v_gene: TRBV5-1; len: 14; d_gene: -; CDR3nt: TGCGCCAGCAGCTTGTCACAGGGCCGGTATGGCTACACCTTC; CDR3aa: CASSLSQGRYGYTF
abundance: once; j_gene: TRBJ2-3; v_gene: TRBV28; len: 14; d_gene: TRBD2; CDR3nt: TGTGCCAGCATCCGAACAGGACTAGCTAGTACGCAGTATTTT; CDR3aa: CASIRTGLASTQYF
abundance: -; j_gene: TRBJ1-2; v_gene: TRBV6-2/TRBV6-3; len: 15; d_gene: -; CDR3nt: TGTGCCAGCAGTTACTCTCCAGGCCCCTTGGGAGGCTACACCTTC; CDR3aa: CASSYSPGPLGGYTF
abundance: -; j_gene: TRBJ1-1; v_gene: TRBV5-4; len: 12; d_gene: -; CDR3nt: TGTGCCAGCAGCTTGGGGCAGGGAGAAGCTTTCTTT; CDR3aa: CASSLGQGEAFF
abundance: -; j_gene: TRBJ1-1; v_gene: TRBV20-1; len: 14; d_gene: -; CDR3nt: TGCAGTGCTAGAGCGGGGGCGGTTGACACTGAAGCTTTCTTT; CDR3aa: CSARAGAVDTEAFF
abundance: -; j_gene: TRBJ2-1; v_gene: TRBV11-3; len: 15; d_gene: TRBD1; CDR3nt: TGTGCCAGCAGCTTTTCGGACAGGGGTGTGAATGAGCAGTTCTTC; CDR3aa: CASSFSDRGVNEQFF
abundance: -; j_gene: TRBJ2-7; v_gene: TRBV19; len: 16; d_gene: -; CDR3nt: TGTGCCAGTAGTATAGCCCGACACGGGGTGGCCTACGAGCAGTACTTC; CDR3aa: CASSIARHGVAYEQYF
abundance: -; j_gene: TRBJ2-2; v_gene: TRBV4-1; len: 14; d_gene: -; CDR3nt: TGCGCCAGCAGCCAAGACCGCACTCGAGGGGAGCTGTTTTTT; CDR3aa: CASSQDRTRGELFF
abundance: -; j_gene: TRBJ1-1; v_gene: TRBV11-2; len: 15; d_gene: -; CDR3nt: TGTGCCAGCAGCTTATTTATGGACGGGTCCACTGAAGCTTTCTTT; CDR3aa: CASSLFMDGSTEAFF
abundance: -; j_gene: TRBJ2-5; v_gene: TRBV11-3; len: 14; d_gene: -; CDR3nt: TGTGCCAGCAGCTCCGACAGGGAGGGAGAGACCCAGTACTTC; CDR3aa: CASSSDREGETQYF
abundance: few; j_gene: TRBJ2-1; v_gene: TRBV6-1; len: 18; d_gene: TRBD2; CDR3nt: TGTGCCAGCAGTGCCGGGACTAGCGGGCCGTTTACCTACAATGAGCAGTTCTTC; CDR3aa: CASSAGTSGPFTYNEQFF
abundance: medium-sized; j_gene: TRBJ2-1; v_gene: TRBV20-1; len: 16; d_gene: -; CDR3nt: TGCAGTGCTAGTTGGTTCTGGCGGGATCGCCCCACGGAGCAGTTCTTC; CDR3aa: CSASWFWRDRPTEQFF
abundance: few; j_gene: TRBJ2-5; v_gene: TRBV15; len: 17; d_gene: -; CDR3nt: TGTGCCACCAGCAGAGACCGCAGGACAGCCTACCAAGAGACCCAGTACTTC; CDR3aa: CATSRDRRTAYQETQYF
abundance: -; j_gene: TRBJ2-5; v_gene: TRBV20-1; len: 12; d_gene: -; CDR3nt: TGCAGTGCGCCTTCGAGGAAAGAGACCCAGTACTTC; CDR3aa: CSAPSRKETQYF
abundance: -; j_gene: TRBJ2-3; v_gene: TRBV7-2; len: 12; d_gene: -; CDR3nt: TGTGCCAGCAGCTCCCCGGACTGGATACAGTATTTT; CDR3aa: CASSSPDWIQYF
abundance: -; j_gene: TRBJ1-2; v_gene: TRBV14; len: 14; d_gene: -; CDR3nt: TGTGCCAGCAGCCCAGGGTATTCGGGCTATGGCTACACCTTC; CDR3aa: CASSPGYSGYGYTF
abundance: few; j_gene: TRBJ1-1; v_gene: TRBV6-1; len: 14; d_gene: -; CDR3nt: TGTGCCAGCACTGAAGGTGGTCTCGCCACTGAAGCTTTCTTT; CDR3aa: CASTEGGLATEAFF
abundance: few; j_gene: TRBJ1-6; v_gene: TRBV4-3; len: 16; d_gene: TRBD1; CDR3nt: TGCGCCAGCAGCCAGGACAGGGGATCTCCGTTTTCACCCCTCCACTTT; CDR3aa: CASSQDRGSPFSPLHF
abundance: few; j_gene: TRBJ2-7; v_gene: TRBV20-1; len: 12; d_gene: -; CDR3nt: TGCAGTGCTAGACGGGACCCCTACGAGCAGTACTTC; CDR3aa: CSARRDPYEQYF
abundance: -; j_gene: TRBJ2-1; v_gene: TRBV11-2; len: 14; d_gene: -; CDR3nt: TGTGCCAGCAGCTTGCGGGAAAACTACAATGAGCAGTTCTTC; CDR3aa: CASSLRENYNEQFF
abundance: -; j_gene: TRBJ1-1; v_gene: TRBV6-1; len: 14; d_gene: -; CDR3nt: TGTGCCAGCAGACACAGGGAAGCGAACACTGAAGCTTTCTTT; CDR3aa: CASRHREANTEAFF
abundance: -; j_gene: TRBJ1-1; v_gene: TRBV29-1; len: 13; d_gene: TRBD1; CDR3nt: TGCAGCGCCTCCCGGACAGGGGGCGCTGAAGCTTTCTTT; CDR3aa: CSASRTGGAEAFF
abundance: few; j_gene: TRBJ1-5; v_gene: TRBV28; len: 19; d_gene: -; CDR3nt: TGTGCCAGCAGTTTCCCCCCCGTTAGAGGGACGGTTGATGGTCAGCCCCAGCATTTT; CDR3aa: CASSFPPVRGTVDGQPQHF
abundance: -; j_gene: TRBJ2-5; v_gene: TRBV10-3; len: 13; d_gene: -; CDR3nt: TGTGCCGCGAGTCGGACCATCCGAGAGACCCAGTACTTC; CDR3aa: CAASRTIRETQYF